This T cell receptor beta chain came from a study of CD8 T cells in Susac syndrome. Reverse transcription of roughly 0.5 to 1 ug RNA was carried out with random hexamers. From the immunoSEQ multiplex PCR reads, TCRdb called clonotypes with MiXCR, one entry per CDR3 protein. This sample has roughly 190,000 distinct CDR3 sequences, with about 94% found just once. In Susac syndrome patients, recently defined diagnostic criteria for definite or probable disease were met. This CDR3 region has 15 residues. The V gene lost 5 bases and the J gene lost 5 bases, with 19 bases spanning the gap. Germline-derived CDR1 and CDR2 are DFQATT and SNEGSKA (reference sequence).

The TCR was taken from a human donor with Susac syndrome. The rearrangement joins TRBV20-1 to TRBJ2-1, with D possibly being TRBD1 (5 bases). Sequencing was carried out using CD4+ T cells from PBMCs. CDR3 coding DNA: TGCAGTGCTCCACCCGTGACTCAGGGTCACAATGAGCAGTTCTTC. Protein product: CSAPPVTQGHNEQFF.